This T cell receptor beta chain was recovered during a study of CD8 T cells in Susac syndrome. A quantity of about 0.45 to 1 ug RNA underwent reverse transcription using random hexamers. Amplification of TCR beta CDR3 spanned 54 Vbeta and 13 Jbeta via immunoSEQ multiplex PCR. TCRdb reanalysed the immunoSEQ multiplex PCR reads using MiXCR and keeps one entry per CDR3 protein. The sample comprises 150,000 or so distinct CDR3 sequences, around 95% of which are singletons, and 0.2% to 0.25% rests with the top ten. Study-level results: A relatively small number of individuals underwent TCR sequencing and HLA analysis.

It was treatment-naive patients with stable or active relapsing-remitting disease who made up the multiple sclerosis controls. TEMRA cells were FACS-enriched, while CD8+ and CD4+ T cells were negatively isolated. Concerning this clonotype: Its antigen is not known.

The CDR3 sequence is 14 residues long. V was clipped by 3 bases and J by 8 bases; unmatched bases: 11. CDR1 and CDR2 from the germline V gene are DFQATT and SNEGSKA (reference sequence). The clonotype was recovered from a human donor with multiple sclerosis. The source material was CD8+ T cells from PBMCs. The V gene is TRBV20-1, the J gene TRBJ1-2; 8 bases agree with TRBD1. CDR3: CSARIGQGNKGYTF. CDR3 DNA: TGCAGTGCTAGGATCGGACAGGGAAATAAGGGCTACACCTTC.